These 20 T cell receptor beta chains were all obtained from the same sample, sequenced in a study of T cell responses to AZD1222 COVID-19 vaccine. Assay used: immunoSEQ multiplex PCR; TCRdb lists only in-frame clones, some missing. The sample has over 130,000 clones, roughly 94% seen once. The sequences come from peripheral blood, collected on day 0 of AZD1222 vaccination. These receptors came from an adult in good health.

V usage is TRBV2 and J usage is TRBJ2-3, with D perhaps given as TRBD1 or TRBD2 (5 bases each). V dropped 5 bases and J dropped 4 bases, with 16 bases sitting between them. Germline CDR1 and CDR2: SNHLY and FYNNEI. This CDR3 is built from 15 residues. The DNA for the CDR3 is TGTGCCAGCAGTTCACGGAGGACAACCCCAGATACGCAGTATTTT. Translated, it gives CASSSRRTTPDTQYF.

This chain uses TRBV19 with TRBJ1-1; weak D call: TRBD1 (6 bases). V was cut by 3 bases and J by 4 bases, with 18 bases left in between. The CDR3 runs to 16 residues. Per the germline V gene, CDR1 is LNHDA and CDR2 is SQIVND (reference sequence). CDR3 sequence (DNA): TGTGCCAGTAGTATCTCCCGACAGGTCGAGGGCACTGAAGCTTTCTTT. It translates to CASSISRQVEGTEAFF. Using reference TRBV19 and TRBJ1-1 for the parts outside the CDR3, the full variable domain is DGGITQSPKYLFRKEGQNVTLSCEQNLNHDAMYWYRQDPGQGLRLIYYSQIVNDFQKGDIAEGYSVSREKKESFPLTVTSAQKNPTAFYLCASSISRQVEGTEAFFGQGTRLTVV.

This chain uses TRBV18 with TRBJ1-5, with 9 bases that match TRBD1. With V trimmed by 6 bases and J by 5 bases, 2 bases remained unmatched. Germline V gene lookup returns CDR1 KGHSH and CDR2 LQKENI. CDR3 length equals 13 residues. CDR3 loop: CASSGDRDQPQHF. CDR3 DNA: TGTGCCAGCTCGGGGGACAGGGATCAGCCCCAGCATTTT.

The genes are TRBV6-5 and TRBJ1-1; D gene uncertain. CDR1 MNHEY and CDR2 SVGAGI come from the germline V gene. CDR3 length equals 13 residues. Trimming took 7 bases from V and 2 from J, leaving 11 bases between them. CDR3 loop: CASTGVLNTEAFF. In DNA form, the CDR3 reads TGTGCCAGCACCGGGGTTCTTAACACTGAAGCTTTCTTT.

The CDR3 loop is CSASSLTFNQPQHF. The CDR3 DNA reads as TGCAGTGCTAGTAGTCTCACCTTCAATCAGCCCCAGCATTTT. The chain links TRBV20-1 to TRBJ1-5; no definite D call. The CDR3 consists of 14 residues. Trimming cost V 3 bases and J 3 bases, with 12 bases left between them. Per the germline V gene, CDR1 is DFQATT and CDR2 is SNEGSKA (reference sequence).

This chain connects TRBV5-8 to TRBJ1-4; D is undetermined. The CDR3 runs to 14 residues. V was clipped by 2 bases and J by 3 bases, with 8 bases between them. Germline V gene lookup returns CDR1 SGHTS and CDR2 YDEGEE. The chain's CDR3 is CASSLLGSNEKLFF. In nucleotides, the CDR3 is TGTGCCAGCAGCTTATTAGGGTCTAATGAAAAACTGTTTTTT.

This chain uses TRBV4-1 with TRBJ1-1, with D unclear. V was pared by 1 base and J by 5 bases, with 11 bases between. Germline V CDR1 and CDR2: MGHRA, YSYEKL. This CDR3 spans 14 amino acids. CDR3 sequence: CASSQVRGRTEAFF. Written as DNA, the CDR3 is TGCGCCAGCAGCCAAGTCAGAGGGCGGACTGAAGCTTTCTTT.

This chain links TRBV19 with TRBJ2-7; the D is unclear. This CDR3 contains 13 residues. Looked up from germline, CDR1 is LNHDA and CDR2 is SQIVND (reference sequence). The V end lost 5 bases, the J end lost 6 bases, and 14 bases lay between the germline ends. CDR3 nucleotides: TGTGCCAGTAGTCAAGGACCCTTCGGCGAGCAGTACGTC. Its translation: CASSQGPFGEQYV.

The rearrangement joins TRBV11-2 to TRBJ1-1, with D possibly TRBD1 on 5 matching bases. Between the trimmed V and J ends, which lost 2 bases and 0 bases, there was a span of 13 bases. The CDR3 extends over 16 amino acids. From germline, CDR1 is SGHAT and CDR2 FQNNGV. In nucleotides, the CDR3 is TGTGCCAGCAGCTTACCCCTCCCAGGGATGAACACTGAAGCTTTCTTT. It yields the protein CASSLPLPGMNTEAFF.

J is TRBJ1-3 and V is TRBV6-1, with D perhaps matching TRBD1 (6 bases). CDR3 size: 15 residues. CDR1 is MNHNS and CDR2 is SASEGT in the germline V gene. The V and J ends lost 2 bases and 0 bases respectively, with 8 bases between them. In DNA, the CDR3 is TGTGCCAGCAGTGAACAGGGGACCTCTGGAAACACCATATATTTT. This translates into CASSEQGTSGNTIYF.

The chain joins TRBV2 to TRBJ1-2; TRBD1 might be the D (6 bases). V gave up 5 bases and J gave up 5 bases, with 15 bases separating them. CDR1 is SNHLY, CDR2 FYNNEI, per germline. The CDR3 is 14 amino acids. The CDR3 DNA reads as TGTGCCAGCAGTAGCACAGGGAGAGGGTATGGCTACACCTTC. This translates into CASSSTGRGYGYTF. The full variable domain, completed using reference TRBV2 and TRBJ1-2, is EPEVTQTPSHQVTQMGQEVILRCVPISNHLYFYWYRQILGQKVEFLVSFYNNEISEKSEIFDDQFSVERPDGSNFTLKIRSTKLEDSAMYFCASSSTGRGYGYTFGSGTRLTVV.

The chain uses TRBV5-1 and TRBJ1-2; 10 positions agree with TRBD1. Germline V gene data show CDR1 as SGHRS and CDR2 as YFSETQ. V was clipped by 4 bases and J by 6 bases; unmatched bases: 12. This CDR3 spans 16 amino acids. CDR3 nucleotide sequence: TGCGCCAGCAGCCCCGGGACAGGGGTCGCGAAGAATGGCTACACCTTC. This translates into CASSPGTGVAKNGYTF.

V usage is TRBV7-9 and J usage is TRBJ2-6, with 9 bases aligning to TRBD1. The CDR3 contains 19 residues. CDR1 and CDR2 (germline): SEHNR, FQNEAQ (reference sequence). V lost 10 bases to trimming and J lost 0 bases; unmatched junction nucleotides: 16. The CDR3 DNA reads as TGTGCCATCCAATGGCCCCCGGGACAGGGAGGCTCTGGGGCCAACGTCCTGACTTTC. Its protein is CAIQWPPGQGGSGANVLTF.

The genes are TRBV4-2 and TRBJ1-6, with TRBD1 matching over 7 bases. Germline CDR1 reads LGHNA; CDR2 reads YNFKEQ. After removal of 0 bases from V and 8 bases from J, the junction contained 4 bases not matched to a gene. CDR3 length equals 15 residues. The CDR3 here is CASSQERGLDSPLHF. In DNA form, the CDR3 reads TGTGCCAGCAGCCAAGAGAGGGGGCTTGATTCACCCCTCCACTTT.

The chain links TRBV2 to TRBJ2-1; 9 nucleotides match TRBD2. The CDR3 has 14 amino acids. J lost 5 bases, V lost 5 bases, and 4 bases had no gene match. The germline V gene encodes CDR1 SNHLY and CDR2 FYNNEI. Here the CDR3 DNA reads TGTGCCAGCAGTCTGAGACTAGCGGACAATGAGCAGTTCTTC. It specifies CASSLRLADNEQFF.

The V call is TRBV5-6, the J call TRBJ1-6; D is undetermined. CDR3 length: 15 amino acids. Trimming took off 4 bases at V and 8 bases at J, with 16 bases between the two ends. Germline CDR1 and CDR2: SGHDT and YYEEEE. CDR3 region: CASSRALYMDSPLHF. The CDR3 coding sequence is TGTGCCAGCAGCCGCGCCCTTTACATGGATTCACCCCTCCACTTT. Together with reference TRBV5-6 and TRBJ1-6, the CDR3 gives the full variable domain: DAGVTQSPTHLIKTRGQQVTLRCSPKSGHDTVSWYQQALGQGPQFIFQYYEEEERQRGNFPDRFSGHQFPNYSSELNVNALLLGDSALYLCASSRALYMDSPLHFGNGTRLTVT.

This chain joins TRBV5-1 and TRBJ2-3, with D hard to call. In germline, CDR1 is SGHRS, CDR2 YFSETQ. V lost 5 bases and J lost 4, with 8 bases in between. CDR3 length: 12 amino acids. The CDR3 region has the DNA TGCGCCAGCAGGACTGGGGCAGATACGCAGTATTTT. Protein: CASRTGADTQYF.

The chain recombines TRBV2 with TRBJ1-5, with D uncertain. From germline, CDR1 is SNHLY and CDR2 FYNNEI. The CDR3 loop spans 20 amino acids. V was trimmed by 4 bases and J by 0 bases, leaving 25 bases between them. CDR3 sequence (DNA): TGTGCCAGCAGTGCCCTGGTATCCTCGTGGCAGTACGATAGCAATCAGCCCCAGCATTTT. Translation: CASSALVSSWQYDSNQPQHF.

This chain uses TRBV18 with TRBJ1-1; D remains unclear. Germline assignment: CDR1 KGHSH and CDR2 LQKENI. Trimming left V 0 bases short and J 4 bases short, with 3 bases between. The CDR3 covers 12 residues. The CDR3 sequence is CASSPPRTEAFF. CDR3 sequence (DNA): TGTGCCAGCTCACCACCACGCACTGAAGCTTTCTTT.

The rearrangement joins TRBV5-1 to TRBJ2-4; D not resolved. V was cut by 2 bases and J by 8 bases, with 8 bases left in between. From germline, CDR1 is SGHRS and CDR2 YFSETQ. The CDR3 totals 12 residues. CDR3 sequence: CASSFSRDIQYF. In nucleotides, the CDR3 is TGCGCCAGCAGCTTCTCTAGGGACATTCAGTACTTC.